Below are 16 T cell receptor beta chains sequenced from a single sample in a study of blood T cell repertoires in COVID-19. Profiling relied on immunoSEQ multiplex PCR, and the TCRdb table lists in-frame clones only, not all of them. This table has about 96,000 clones, 70% to 85% appearing once. Source material: peripheral blood. These receptors were obtained from a woman in her sixties or seventies with acute or convalescent COVID-19.

The chain joins TRBV5-1 to TRBJ2-2; 9 bases match TRBD2. CDR1 is SGHRS, CDR2 YFSETQ, per germline. V lost 2 bases to trimming and J lost 8 bases; unmatched junction nucleotides: 7. The CDR3 covers 15 residues. The CDR3 coding sequence is TGCGCCAGCAGCTTCCTGCGGGGGGGCGCAGGGGAGCTGTTTTTT. Translated: CASSFLRGGAGELFF.

The chain uses TRBV6-1 and TRBJ1-3; D remains ambiguous. This CDR3 is 15 amino acids long. V dropped 6 bases and J dropped 0 bases, with 12 bases sitting between them. Germline V lookup: CDR1 MNHNS, CDR2 SASEGT. The CDR3 sequence: CASSTGRSSGNTIYF. CDR3 bases: TGTGCCAGCAGCACCGGGAGATCCTCTGGAAACACCATATATTTT.

CDR3 bases: TGCAGCGTTGAAAGGGGGTCGCGTAGGGACGAGCAGTACTTC. Translation: CSVERGSRRDEQYF. V and J are TRBV29-1 and TRBJ2-7; TRBD1 might be the D (6 bases). In germline, CDR1 is SQVTM, CDR2 ANQGSEA. V lost 2 bases, J lost 5 bases, and 16 bases lay in between. The CDR3 is 14 residues long.

V and J are TRBV10-3 and TRBJ1-2, with TRBD1 identical over 10 bases. The germline CDR1 and CDR2 sequences are ENHRY and SYGVKD. This CDR3 has 15 residues. V shed 4 bases and J 7 bases; nucleotides not matched to a gene: 9. CDR3 sequence: CAISVSGTGVLGYTF. For the CDR3, the DNA is TGTGCCATCAGTGTAAGTGGGACAGGGGTTCTTGGCTACACCTTC.

The chain couples TRBV7-2 to TRBJ2-5; no reliable D call. CDR3 length equals 14 residues. Trimming stripped 3 bases from V and 1 base from J, with 9 bases between. Germline-derived CDR1 and CDR2 are SGHTA and FQGNSA. The CDR3 reads CASSFQNSQETQYF. The CDR3 nucleotides read TGTGCCAGCAGCTTTCAGAACAGCCAAGAGACCCAGTACTTC.

This sequence joins TRBV28 and TRBJ1-1; 8 positions match TRBD1. This CDR3 contains 12 residues. The trim removed 8 bases at V and 2 bases at J, leaving 1 base unmatched. The germline CDR1 and CDR2 sequences are MDHEN and SYDVKM. Here the CDR3 DNA reads TGTGCCAGCGGGACAGGCAACACTGAAGCTTTCTTT. It specifies CASGTGNTEAFF.

This clone occurred once. The V gene is TRBV6-6, the J gene TRBJ2-1, with 9 bases identical to TRBD2. V was clipped by 2 bases and J by 10 bases; unmatched bases: 6. The CDR3 totals 14 residues. Germline lookup yields CDR1 MNHNY and CDR2 SVGAGI (reference sequence). CDR3 residues: CASSYRGGAIEQFF. DNA for the CDR3: TGTGCCAGCAGTTACCGCGGGGGGGCAATCGAGCAGTTCTTC.

The chain employs TRBV11-2 and TRBJ1-5, with 7 bases identical to TRBD1. The CDR3 consists of 14 residues. Germline CDR1 SGHAT, CDR2 FQNNGV. Losses at the gene ends were 6 bases for V and 3 bases for J; bases not matched to a gene: 5. In DNA, the CDR3 is TGTGCCAGCAGTTCGGGACAGTTCAATCAGCCCCAGCATTTT. This codes for CASSSGQFNQPQHF.

The chain carries TRBV5-5 and TRBJ2-5; no clear D gene. The V gene's germline CDR1 is SGHKS and CDR2 YYEKEE (reference sequence). This CDR3 is built from 13 residues. V was trimmed by 4 bases and J by 3 bases, leaving 10 bases between them. The CDR3 DNA sequence: TGTGCCAGCAGCCTTAGCCTGGAAGAGACCCAGTACTTC. It translates to CASSLSLEETQYF.

V is TRBV19 and J is TRBJ1-2; tentative D call: TRBD1 (6 bases). This CDR3 has 13 residues. V lost 2 bases and J lost 4, with 8 bases in between. Germline CDR1 is LNHDA and CDR2 is SQIVND (reference sequence). CDR3: CASSISGAYGYTF. CDR3 nucleotide sequence: TGTGCCAGTAGTATATCAGGGGCCTATGGCTACACCTTC.

V gene TRBV5-1 combines with J gene TRBJ1-4; 9 nucleotides line up with TRBD1. Germline CDR1 and CDR2: SGHRS and YFSETQ. Germline trimming cut 1 base from V and 6 bases from J; bases unmatched to any gene: 7. The CDR3 totals 16 residues. The CDR3, as DNA: TGCGCCAGCAGCTTGTACGGACAGGGGCCGGATGAAAAACTGTTTTTT. Amino acid sequence: CASSLYGQGPDEKLFF.

J is TRBJ1-2 and V is TRBV28; the match to TRBD1 covers 7 bases. From germline, CDR1 is MDHEN and CDR2 SYDVKM. This CDR3 contains 13 residues. Unmatched junction bases numbered 1, after V lost 4 bases and J lost 2 bases. The CDR3 is CASSSGQNYGYTF. The CDR3 DNA is TGTGCCAGCAGTTCGGGACAGAACTATGGCTACACCTTC.

This clone showed up just once. V is TRBV7-3 and J is TRBJ1-2; TRBD1 aligns across 9 bases. Germline trimming cut 5 bases from V and 8 bases from J; bases unmatched to any gene: 6. This CDR3 region has 13 residues. Germline V lookup: CDR1 SGHTA, CDR2 FQGTGA. The CDR3: CASSRTGGGGYTF. The CDR3 nucleotides are TGTGCCAGCAGCCGAACAGGGGGCGGCGGCTACACCTTC. The full variable domain, in which reference TRBV7-3 and TRBJ1-2 provide the parts outside the CDR3, is GAGVSQTPSNKVTEKGKYVELRCDPISGHTALYWYRQSLGQGPEFLIYFQGTGAADDSGLPNDRFFAVRPEGSVSTLKIQRTERGDSAVYLCASSRTGGGGYTFGSGTRLTVV.

CDR3 amino acids: CAISERLENNEQFF. CDR3 coding DNA: TGTGCCATCAGTGAACGGTTAGAGAACAATGAGCAGTTCTTC. This chain links TRBV10-3 with TRBJ2-1; D is unclear. The V end was cut by 3 bases, the J end by 5 bases, with 11 bases between. Germline-derived CDR1 and CDR2 are ENHRY and SYGVKD. The CDR3 runs to 14 residues.

The chain links TRBV10-3 to TRBJ2-7; a possible D gene is TRBD1 (6 bases). The CDR3 spans 15 residues. Per germline, CDR1 ENHRY and CDR2 SYGVKD. The ends were cut back, 0 bases at V and 9 bases at J, with 18 bases in the middle. The CDR3 nucleotides are TGTGCCATCAGTGAGTCGTTGGACAGCCTACGTGGGCAGTACTTC. This encodes CAISESLDSLRGQYF.

The J gene is TRBJ2-3, the V gene TRBV3-1 (or the pseudogene TRBV3-2); perhaps TRBD2 as D (6 bases). The V gene lost 4 bases and the J gene lost 3 bases, with 11 bases spanning the gap. This CDR3 is built from 14 residues. In germline, CDR1 is LGHDT, CDR2 YNNKEL (reference sequence). For the CDR3, the DNA is TGTGCCAGCAGCCTCCCGGGGGAGACAGATACGCAGTATTTT. Its translation is CASSLPGETDTQYF.